The 26 T cell receptor beta chains given below trace back to one sample, sequenced in a study of control samples from healthy donors and cancer patients. Libraries were prepared by immunoSEQ multiplex PCR; TCRdb keeps only in-frame clonotypes and omits some of them. The data hold about 160,000 clones, with approximately 94% observed a single time. The sample comprised PBMCs. All receptors derive from a man aged 60-69 years with colorectal cancer.

The V and J genes are TRBV19 and TRBJ1-1; TRBD1 matches 8 bases. Germline trimming cut 3 bases from V and 1 base from J; bases unmatched to any gene: 4. This CDR3 spans 15 amino acids. From germline, CDR1 is LNHDA and CDR2 SQIVND (reference sequence). The CDR3, as DNA: TGTGCCAGTAGTATTAGTGGGACAGGGAACACTGAAGCTTTCTTT. It is translated as CASSISGTGNTEAFF.

The rearrangement uses TRBV28 and TRBJ1-2; D gene ambiguous. Germline CDR1 reads MDHEN; CDR2 reads SYDVKM. The ends were cut back, 7 bases at V and 3 bases at J, with 12 bases in the middle. The CDR3 runs 13 residues. The CDR3 sequence: CASTPEGYYGYTF. The CDR3 DNA is TGTGCCAGCACCCCCGAAGGGTACTATGGCTACACCTTC.

The V call is TRBV10-3, the J call TRBJ2-3; the match to TRBD1 covers 8 bases. V trimming: 3 bases; J trimming: 2 bases; junction bases outside the gene matches: 7. This CDR3 has 16 amino acids. The V gene's germline CDR1 is ENHRY and CDR2 SYGVKD. The CDR3 loop is CAISDHLTGDTDTQYF. The CDR3 bases are TGTGCCATCAGTGACCACCTGACAGGGGACACAGATACGCAGTATTTT.

The chain combines TRBV5-6 with TRBJ1-3, with D possibly being TRBD1 (5 bases). V was trimmed by 2 bases and J by 2 bases, leaving 8 bases between them. Germline V lookup: CDR1 SGHDT, CDR2 YYEEEE. CDR3 length: 14 residues. This CDR3 reads CASSFWGAGNTIYF. In nucleotides, the CDR3 is TGTGCCAGCAGCTTTTGGGGGGCTGGAAACACCATATATTTT.

The CDR3 DNA reads as TGTGCCAGCAGTTCGTCCTACGAGCAGTACTTC. This encodes CASSSSYEQYF. This rearrangement joins TRBV13 to TRBJ2-7, with no clear D. CDR1 is PRHDT, CDR2 FYEKMQ, per germline (reference sequence). V shed 6 bases and J shed 1 base, with 4 bases lying between them. The CDR3 is 11 amino acids.

The chain recombines TRBV6-5 with TRBJ1-4; tentatively, D is TRBD1 (5 bases). The V end lost 4 bases, the J end lost 5 bases, and 11 bases lay between the germline ends. Germline CDR1 MNHEY, CDR2 SVGAGI. The CDR3 is made up of 14 amino acids. The CDR3 protein is CASSWGRSNEKLFF. The CDR3 DNA reads TGTGCCAGCAGTTGGGGACGTTCAAATGAAAAACTGTTTTTT.

This chain joins TRBV2 and TRBJ1-2; 9 bases are shared with TRBD1. The CDR3 is made up of 15 amino acids. V shed 5 bases, J shed 2 bases, and the junction held 6 bases outside the gene matches. CDR1 is SNHLY, CDR2 FYNNEI, per germline. In DNA, the CDR3 is TGTGCCAGCAGTACTGACAGGGGGGGAAACTATGGCTACACCTTC. It translates to CASSTDRGGNYGYTF. Together with reference TRBV2 and TRBJ1-2, the CDR3 gives the full variable domain: EPEVTQTPSHQVTQMGQEVILRCVPISNHLYFYWYRQILGQKVEFLVSFYNNEISEKSEIFDDQFSVERPDGSNFTLKIRSTKLEDSAMYFCASSTDRGGNYGYTFGSGTRLTVV.

CDR3 sequence: CASSLGQVVQGHEKLFF. DNA for the CDR3: TGCGCCAGCAGCTTGGGTCAAGTAGTCCAGGGGCATGAAAAACTGTTTTTT. The V gene is TRBV5-1, the J gene TRBJ1-4, with D perhaps TRBD1 (6 bases). The length of the CDR3 is 17 residues. The ends were cut back, 0 bases at V and 6 bases at J, with 18 bases in the middle. Germline CDR1 reads SGHRS; CDR2 reads YFSETQ.

V and J are TRBV19 and TRBJ2-7; D is ambiguous. V dropped 1 base and J dropped 6 bases, with 7 bases sitting between them. Germline V gives CDR1 LNHDA, CDR2 SQIVND (reference sequence). The CDR3 extends over 12 amino acids. The CDR3 loop is CASSIGLSEQYF. The DNA of the CDR3 is TGTGCCAGTAGTATAGGACTGAGCGAGCAGTACTTC.

The chain combines TRBV7-9 with TRBJ2-7; D unresolved. In germline, CDR1 is SEHNR, CDR2 FQNEAQ (reference sequence). CDR3 length: 14 amino acids. Trimming took 0 bases from V and 5 from J, leaving 11 bases between them. The CDR3 reads CASSLAGSTHEQYF. The CDR3 DNA is TGTGCCAGCAGCTTAGCGGGGTCCACCCACGAGCAGTACTTC.

J is TRBJ1-1 and V is TRBV6-6, with TRBD1 matching over 11 bases. CDR3 length: 15 amino acids. Unmatched junction bases numbered 7, after V lost 0 bases and J lost 10 bases. Germline CDR1 and CDR2: MNHNY and SVGAGI (reference sequence). The CDR3 DNA sequence: TGTGCCAGCAGTTACTCTGGGACAGGGGGTTTGTCAGCTTTCTTT. Encoded protein: CASSYSGTGGLSAFF.

V usage is TRBV6-6 and J usage is TRBJ1-5; possible D gene TRBD1, 6 bases. Per the germline V gene, CDR1 is MNHNY and CDR2 is SVGAGI (reference sequence). The V and J ends lost 0 bases and 5 bases respectively, with 14 bases between them. CDR3 length: 16 residues. The CDR3 region has the DNA TGTGCCAGCAGTTACTCGTCCGGGGGCGGTTATCAGCCCCAGCATTTT. This codes for CASSYSSGGGYQPQHF.

This chain links TRBV19 with TRBJ2-7, with 7 nucleotides matching TRBD1. This CDR3 comprises 14 residues. The V gene's germline CDR1 is LNHDA and CDR2 SQIVND (reference sequence). V was pared by 3 bases and J by 6 bases, with 8 bases of the junction left unmatched. The CDR3 reads CASSMRQGVGEQYF. The CDR3 region has the DNA TGTGCCAGTAGTATGAGACAGGGTGTCGGCGAGCAGTACTTC.

J is TRBJ2-5 and V is TRBV19; D assignment may be TRBD1 or TRBD2 (6 bases each). V was trimmed by 6 bases and J by 5 bases, leaving 19 bases between them. There are 15 residues in the CDR3. Germline CDR1 LNHDA, CDR2 SQIVND (reference sequence). This CDR3 reads CASRPRRGNSETQYF. As DNA, the CDR3 is TGTGCCAGTAGGCCTCGGAGGGGGAACTCGGAGACCCAGTACTTC. Drawing the rest from reference TRBV19 and TRBJ2-5, the complete variable domain is DGGITQSPKYLFRKEGQNVTLSCEQNLNHDAMYWYRQDPGQGLRLIYYSQIVNDFQKGDIAEGYSVSREKKESFPLTVTSAQKNPTAFYLCASRPRRGNSETQYFGPGTRLLVL.

Here the CDR3 reads CASSFQGGNTEAFF. CDR3 nucleotide sequence: TGTGCCAGCAGTTTTCAGGGAGGGAATACTGAAGCTTTCTTT. The rearrangement joins TRBV27 to TRBJ1-1; possible D gene TRBD1, 5 bases. CDR3 length: 14 amino acids. Germline V gene data show CDR1 as MNHEY and CDR2 as SMNVEV (reference sequence). V lost 3 bases, J lost 5 bases, and 13 bases lay in between.

This clone was recorded a few times. The CDR3 region is CASSVATGTGRQDTQYF. The CDR3 DNA follows: TGTGCCAGCAGCGTAGCTACCGGGACAGGGAGACAAGATACGCAGTATTTT. The chain recombines TRBV9 with TRBJ2-3; 9 bases line up with TRBD1. The length of the CDR3 is 17 residues. Per the germline V gene, CDR1 is SGDLS and CDR2 is YYNGEE. The V and J ends lost 0 bases and 5 bases, in that order; junction bases with no gene match: 10.

CDR3 bases: TGTGCCAGTAGTATGGAGAGACGCGCTAACTATGGCTACACCTTC. It encodes CASSMERRANYGYTF. The chain uses TRBV19 and TRBJ1-2; no definite D call. This CDR3 region has 15 residues. Germline values: CDR1 LNHDA, CDR2 SQIVND (reference sequence). V dropped 3 bases and J dropped 0 bases, with 11 bases sitting between them.

The CDR3 DNA reads TGTGCCAGCAGCTTAGATCACTTTAGCGGTGGAGGGAGGACAGATACGCAGTATTTT. Encoded protein: CASSLDHFSGGGRTDTQYF. The gene calls are TRBV11-3 and TRBJ2-3; D might be TRBD2 (6 bases). CDR3 size: 19 residues. Trimming cost V 0 bases and J 3 bases, with 22 bases left between them. Germline V gene data show CDR1 as SGHNT and CDR2 as YENEEA.

The J gene is TRBJ2-1, the V gene TRBV11-2, with D possibly being TRBD1 (6 bases). The V end was cut by 3 bases, the J end by 7 bases, with 10 bases between. CDR1 is SGHAT, CDR2 FQNNGV, per germline. The CDR3 is 13 amino acids. The CDR3 coding sequence is TGTGCCAGCAGCTTCCAACAGGGAAATGAGCAGTTCTTC. Its translation is CASSFQQGNEQFF. The entire variable domain, with the rest obtained from reference TRBV11-2 and TRBJ2-1, is as follows: EAGVAQSPRYKIIEKRQSVAFWCNPISGHATLYWYQQILGQGPKLLIQFQNNGVVDDSQLPKDRFSAERLKGVDSTLKIQPAKLEDSAVYLCASSFQQGNEQFFGPGTRLTVL.

The gene calls are TRBV19 and TRBJ1-1; 7 bases are a match to TRBD1. With 5 bases clipped from V and 4 bases from J, the junction kept 7 bases outside the gene matches. CDR3 size: 14 residues. Per germline, CDR1 LNHDA and CDR2 SQIVND (reference sequence). CDR3 DNA sequence: TGTGCCAGTAGTCTCCGACAGGGTTCCACTGAAGCTTTCTTT. Protein product: CASSLRQGSTEAFF. Looking up the rest from reference TRBV19 and TRBJ1-1 gives the full variable domain: DGGITQSPKYLFRKEGQNVTLSCEQNLNHDAMYWYRQDPGQGLRLIYYSQIVNDFQKGDIAEGYSVSREKKESFPLTVTSAQKNPTAFYLCASSLRQGSTEAFFGQGTRLTVV.

The CDR3 DNA reads as TGCAGCGTCCGAAAACGCAGGTCCTACGAGCAGTACTTC. Protein: CSVRKRRSYEQYF. The chain recombines TRBV29-1 with TRBJ2-7; D unclear. V lost 6 bases to trimming and J lost 1 base, with 13 bases between them. The V gene's germline CDR1 is SQVTM and CDR2 ANQGSEA. CDR3 length: 13 amino acids.

This clone was recorded once. The chain employs TRBV18 and TRBJ2-3; 13 bases agree with TRBD2. With 8 bases clipped from V and 2 bases from J, the junction kept 4 bases outside the gene matches. This CDR3 region has 15 residues. Germline CDR1 and CDR2: KGHSH and LQKENI. The chain's CDR3 is CASGGLAGTTDTQYF. CDR3 nucleotide sequence: TGTGCCAGCGGGGGACTAGCGGGGACCACAGATACGCAGTATTTT.

The chain joins TRBV2 to TRBJ2-1; 15 positions agree with TRBD2. J gave up 15 bases and V 5 bases, and 8 bases lay outside the gene matches. Germline loops: CDR1 SNHLY, CDR2 FYNNEI. CDR3 size: 14 residues. In DNA, the CDR3 is TGTGCCAGCAGTTCTGGGACTAGCGGGGGGTCCCGGTTCTTC. This translates into CASSSGTSGGSRFF.

The chain links TRBV7-2 to TRBJ2-7; 9 nucleotides align to TRBD2. CDR1 is SGHTA, CDR2 FQGNSA, per germline. This CDR3 region has 15 residues. The V segment lost 2 bases and the J segment 4 bases; nucleotides outside the gene matches: 6. DNA of the CDR3: TGTGCCAGCAGCTTAAATTCTCTAGCGGGGTACGAGCAGTACTTC. It codes for CASSLNSLAGYEQYF.

The gene calls are TRBV6-2 or TRBV6-3 and TRBJ1-5, with a possible D match to TRBD1 (5 bases). Per the germline V gene, CDR1 is MNHEY and CDR2 is SVGEGT. This CDR3 has 14 residues. With 4 bases removed from V and 3 bases from J, the gap between germline ends came to 10 bases. CDR3 nucleotides: TGTGCCAGCAGTTCCGACAGTTTCAATCAGCCCCAGCATTTT. It codes for CASSSDSFNQPQHF.

V gene TRBV27 combines with J gene TRBJ1-2, with D hard to call. CDR3 size: 14 residues. From germline, CDR1 is MNHEY and CDR2 SMNVEV (reference sequence). V was shortened by 3 bases and J by 1 base, with 9 bases between the two germline ends. This CDR3 reads CASSFAGLNYGYTF. The CDR3 DNA follows: TGTGCCAGCAGTTTTGCAGGACTTAACTATGGCTACACCTTC.